This record concerns one T cell receptor (beta chain) sequence. Its antigen is currently not known. Base qualities are missing; no much larger clone stands one base away. CDR1 and CDR2 were assigned from the germline V gene as SGHVS and FNYEAQ. The CDR3 has 15 amino acids, counting the end cysteine and phenylalanine. The sequence is cut down to CDR3 DNA, 45 bases in frame from base 1. The germline V and J ends show losses of 2 bases and 5 bases respectively, and no gene match explains 8 bases of the junction. The sample was run on an Illumina HiSeq 1500. TCRdb handled the public reads itself, with Q25 trimming in fastp and clone calling in MiXCR, and kept productive beta chains. Every distinct CDR3 protein forms one entry, paired with its most common genes and DNA. This sample has roughly 150,000 distinct CDR3 sequences in its table, and 20% to 30% of those were observed once. Of the sample, approximately 11% is held by the ten largest clones.

The data stem from a study of T cell repertoires in cytomegalovirus infection (dated by TCRdb to between 2017 and 2020). Background for the entire study: Because public TCR beta signatures pointed to carriage of CMV infection together with the matching HLA type, the HLA type of each donor mattered for the analysis. What the research found in general, with its limitations: Carriers of CMV infection plus the relevant HLA type were discriminated by the cumulative frequency of public TCR beta family members in the study cohort and in an independent 352-donor cohort. In the ex vivo response, HLA-C-restricted CMV-specific TCR beta clonotypes were dominant, and in two of eight donors the single most frequent clonotype came from this HLA-C-restricted group.

The specimen was PBMCs. The chain joins TRBV7-6 to TRBJ2-5, and 7 junctional nucleotides match TRBD2. This sequence was found in a human donor in good health (CMV status not recorded). Some clones in this sample may be carry-over from other donors' samples. The nucleotides read TGTGCCAGCAGCTTACGACCAGCGGGGAGGGAGACCCAGTACTTC. Its protein is CASSLRPAGRETQYF.